These 17 T cell receptor beta chains were all obtained from the same sample, sequenced in a study of blood T cell repertoires in COVID-19. Sequenced by immunoSEQ multiplex PCR; TCRdb stores in-frame clones only, minus some. The sample has a few hundred thousand clones; approximately 85% are singletons. Input material: peripheral blood. The receptor set was obtained from a woman in her 70s with COVID-19, enrolled during active disease.

This rearrangement joins TRBV29-1 to TRBJ2-2; D possibly corresponds to TRBD1 (5 bases). The germline V gene has CDR1 SQVTM and CDR2 ANQGSEA. Trimming removed 4 bases at V and 1 base at J, with 10 bases between. The CDR3 is 14 residues long. The chain's CDR3 is CSVASTENTGELFF. CDR3 coding DNA: TGCAGCGTTGCGTCGACAGAGAACACCGGGGAGCTGTTTTTT.

The rearrangement links TRBV9 to TRBJ1-6; no clear D. The length of the CDR3 is 14 residues. CDR1 is SGDLS, CDR2 YYNGEE, per germline. Deletions cut 0 bases from V and 7 bases from J, with 8 bases between. CDR3 loop: CASSVVDGNSPLHF. The DNA of the CDR3 is TGTGCCAGCAGCGTAGTAGACGGGAATTCACCCCTCCACTTT.

This clone was recorded only once. The chain carries TRBV7-8 and TRBJ2-1, with 10 bases lining up with TRBD2. V dropped 5 bases and J dropped 9; count of bases not matched to a gene: 10. The CDR3 covers 15 residues. The germline CDR1 and CDR2 sequences are SGHVS and FQNEAQ. The CDR3 spells CASSRGTSAQGEQFF. CDR3 nucleotide sequence: TGTGCCAGCAGCCGAGGGACTAGCGCTCAGGGTGAGCAGTTCTTC. Using reference TRBV7-8 and TRBJ2-1 for the parts outside the CDR3, the full variable domain is GAGVSQSPRYKVAKRGQDVALRCDPISGHVSLFWYQQALGQGPEFLTYFQNEAQLDKSGLPSDRFFAERPEGSVSTLKIQRTQQEDSAVYLCASSRGTSAQGEQFFGPGTRLTVL.

This sequence joins TRBV2 and TRBJ1-5; no definite D call. There are 14 residues in the CDR3. Per the germline V gene, CDR1 is SNHLY and CDR2 is FYNNEI. The V and J ends lost 3 bases and 2 bases respectively, with 8 bases between them. The CDR3 spells CASSDRQGNQPQHF. For the CDR3, the DNA is TGTGCCAGCAGTGATAGACAAGGCAATCAGCCCCAGCATTTT.

V usage is TRBV7-9 and J usage is TRBJ2-1, with TRBD2 matching 11 bases. There are 15 residues in the CDR3. CDR1 SEHNR and CDR2 FQNEAQ come from the germline V gene (reference sequence). After removal of 3 bases from V and 5 bases from J, the junction contained 3 bases not matched to a gene. CDR3: CASSFSGRADNEQFF. The CDR3 DNA reads as TGTGCCAGCAGCTTTAGCGGGAGGGCAGACAATGAGCAGTTCTTC.

The chain joins TRBV6-6 to TRBJ2-7, with D tentatively TRBD1 (6 bases). CDR1 is MNHNY and CDR2 is SVGAGI in the germline V gene (reference sequence). This CDR3 contains 15 residues. Trimming took 0 bases from V and 0 from J, leaving 9 bases between them. CDR3 DNA: TGTGCCAGCAGTTACTCTACAGGGAACTCCTACGAGCAGTACTTC. Its protein product is CASSYSTGNSYEQYF.

The rearrangement uses TRBV5-6 and TRBJ2-1; 10 bases match TRBD2. The V gene's germline CDR1 is SGHDT and CDR2 YYEEEE. The ends lost 4 bases at V and 4 bases at J; junction bases unmatched: 8. This CDR3 spans 16 amino acids. CDR3 sequence reads: CASSPSGTSVYNEQFF. The CDR3 nucleotides are TGTGCCAGCAGCCCATCCGGGACTAGCGTTTACAATGAGCAGTTCTTC.

The V call is TRBV7-3, the J call TRBJ2-5; 10 bases match TRBD2. The germline V gene has CDR1 SGHTA and CDR2 FQGTGA. After removal of 5 bases from V and 1 base from J, the junction contained 4 bases not matched to a gene. The CDR3 has 15 amino acids. Here the CDR3 DNA reads TGTGCCAGCAGCCCCGGGACTAGCGTCCAAGAGACCCAGTACTTC. Translated: CASSPGTSVQETQYF.

This clone was seen a few times. This chain links TRBV5-4 with TRBJ2-1, with TRBD2 matching over 11 bases. Trimming removed 3 bases from V and 1 base from J; junction bases left unmatched: 6. Germline CDR1 SGHNT, CDR2 YYREEE (reference sequence). This CDR3 has 17 amino acids. The CDR3 DNA reads as TGTGCCAGCAGCTCTACTAGCGGGAGTACGTCCTACAATGAGCAGTTCTTC. Translated, it gives CASSSTSGSTSYNEQFF.

This chain links TRBV10-3 with TRBJ2-3; 7 nucleotides line up with TRBD2. The length of the CDR3 is 15 residues. Germline V CDR1 and CDR2: ENHRY, SYGVKD. V was pared by 5 bases and J by 0 bases, with 5 bases of the junction left unmatched. This chain's CDR3 is CAISLRSGSTDTQYF. CDR3 coding DNA: TGTGCCATCAGTCTTCGTAGCGGGAGCACAGATACGCAGTATTTT.

The rearrangement joins TRBV6-5 to TRBJ1-2, with a possible D match to TRBD1 (6 bases). Germline CDR1 reads MNHEY; CDR2 reads SVGAGI. There are 14 residues in the CDR3. The V gene lost 2 bases and the J gene lost 6 bases, with 13 bases spanning the gap. The CDR3 here is CASSYGGRKDGYTF. As DNA, the CDR3 is TGTGCCAGCAGTTACGGGGGCAGGAAGGATGGCTACACCTTC.

This chain uses TRBV2 with TRBJ1-2; 7 bases are shared with TRBD1. The trim removed 5 bases at V and 4 bases at J, leaving 4 bases unmatched. Germline V gene sequence: CDR1 SNHLY, CDR2 FYNNEI. This CDR3 region has 13 residues. The CDR3 is CASSTTGAYGYTF. The CDR3 DNA sequence: TGTGCCAGCAGTACAACAGGGGCCTATGGCTACACCTTC.

This clone turned up a few times. This sequence joins TRBV12-3 or TRBV12-4 and TRBJ1-5; D unresolved. Trimming took 0 bases from V and 3 from J, leaving 3 bases between them. This CDR3 has 13 amino acids. CDR3 bases: TGTGCCAGCAGTTTAGCGGCCAATCAGCCCCAGCATTTT. This codes for CASSLAANQPQHF.

The chain links TRBV29-1 to TRBJ2-2, with unresolved D. Trimming shortened V by 5 bases and J by 6 bases, and 16 bases separated the two germline ends. Looked up from germline, CDR1 is SQVTM and CDR2 is ANQGSEA. This CDR3 region has 14 residues. The CDR3 reads CSVRWRPSPGELFF. CDR3 nucleotides: TGCAGCGTTCGCTGGCGGCCCAGCCCCGGGGAGCTGTTTTTT.

This clone was found once. The rearrangement joins TRBV28 to TRBJ1-5, with 7 nucleotides matching TRBD1. V lost 3 bases to trimming and J lost 2 bases; unmatched junction nucleotides: 7. The germline CDR1 and CDR2 sequences are MDHEN and SYDVKM. This CDR3 is 16 amino acids long. CDR3 residues: CASSFSQGGGNQPQHF. The CDR3 nucleotides are TGTGCCAGCAGTTTTAGTCAGGGGGGAGGCAATCAGCCCCAGCATTTT.

The sample holds a few counts of this clone. The rearrangement links TRBV3-1 (or the pseudogene TRBV3-2) to TRBJ1-3; TRBD1 matches 8 bases. V shed 0 bases and J 4 bases; nucleotides not matched to a gene: 8. This CDR3 region has 17 residues. Germline CDR1 LGHDT, CDR2 YNNKEL (reference sequence). In DNA form, the CDR3 reads TGTGCCAGCAGCCAAGACGTCCGGACAGGGATCGGAAACACCATATATTTT. This gives the protein CASSQDVRTGIGNTIYF.

This clone showed up just once. The chain is built from TRBV2 and TRBJ1-1; 7 nucleotides line up with TRBD1. Germline V gene lookup returns CDR1 SNHLY and CDR2 FYNNEI. The J segment lost 5 bases and the V segment lost 7 bases, leaving 7 bases of the junction unmatched. The CDR3 consists of 13 residues. The CDR3 DNA sequence: TGTGCCAGCAACCCGACAGGGATTACTGAAGCTTTCTTT. Translation gives CASNPTGITEAFF.